This T cell receptor (beta chain) stems from a study of T cells in Graves' hyperthyroidism and ophthalmopathy. Amplification of TCR beta CDR3 regions used RNA as the template. Carried out on the TCR CDR3, a first-round RT-PCR used the HTBI primer set. MiXCR, applied by TCRdb to the multiplex PCR reads, yields one record per CDR3 protein. The data show about 350,000 distinct CDR3 sequences, with approximately 18% seen just once and around a third held by the top ten. Trimming cost V 3 bases and J 0 bases; bases outside gene matches: 8. This CDR3 contains 18 residues. Germline assignment: CDR1 MGHRA and CDR2 YSYEKL. Diagnosis relied on clinical symptoms, serum thyroxine and TRAb, thyroid ultrasound and orbital computed tomography. This clonotype was recorded a few times.

The rearrangement joins TRBV4-1 to TRBJ2-3, with 11 bases identical to TRBD2. The receptor was isolated from a woman aged 30 to 39 with Graves' hyperthyroidism that later progressed to Graves' ophthalmopathy. The sample consisted of blood. The chain's CDR3 is CASSQLSGRAASTDTQYF. The CDR3, as DNA: TGCGCCAGCAGCCAGCTTAGCGGGAGGGCCGCGAGCACAGATACGCAGTATTTT.